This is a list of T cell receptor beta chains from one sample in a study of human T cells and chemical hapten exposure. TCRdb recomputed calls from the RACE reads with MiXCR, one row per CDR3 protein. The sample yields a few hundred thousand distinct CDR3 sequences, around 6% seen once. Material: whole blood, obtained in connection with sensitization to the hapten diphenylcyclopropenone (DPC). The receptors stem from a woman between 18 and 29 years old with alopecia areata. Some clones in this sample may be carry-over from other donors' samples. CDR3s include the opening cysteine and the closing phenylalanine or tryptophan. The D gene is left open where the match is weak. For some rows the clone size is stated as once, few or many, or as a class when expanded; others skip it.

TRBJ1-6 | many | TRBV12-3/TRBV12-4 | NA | CASKPLYNSPLHF | TGTGCCAGCAAGCCTCTATATAATTCACCCCTCCACTTT
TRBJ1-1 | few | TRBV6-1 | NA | CASSEIIRTEAFF | TGTGCCAGCAGTGAAATCATCCGGACTGAAGCTTTCTTT
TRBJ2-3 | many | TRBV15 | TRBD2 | CATSRESGGVTDTQYF | TGTGCCACCAGCAGAGAAAGCGGGGGAGTTACAGATACGCAGTATTTT
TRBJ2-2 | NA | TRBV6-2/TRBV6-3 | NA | CASSYNSASGELFF | TGTGCCAGCAGTTACAACTCTGCTAGCGGGGAGCTGTTTTTT
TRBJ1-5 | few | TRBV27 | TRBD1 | CASSSLRDRGYSNQPQHF | TGTGCCAGCAGTTCCCTGCGGGACAGGGGGTATAGCAATCAGCCCCAGCATTTT
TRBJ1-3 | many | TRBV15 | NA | CATSRQILSGNTIYF | TGTGCCACCAGCAGACAGATTCTCTCTGGAAACACCATATATTTT
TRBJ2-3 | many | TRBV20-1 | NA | CSAGRLRLTDTQYF | TGCAGTGCTGGTAGACTAAGACTCACAGATACGCAGTATTTT
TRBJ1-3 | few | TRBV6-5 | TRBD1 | CASSTGTVGNTIYF | TGTGCCAGCAGTACGGGGACAGTCGGAAACACCATATATTTT
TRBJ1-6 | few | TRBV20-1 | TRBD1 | CSANRGNYNSPLHF | TGCAGTGCCAACAGGGGAAACTATAATTCACCCCTCCACTTT
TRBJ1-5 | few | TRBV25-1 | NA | CASSETGGNQPQHF | TGTGCCAGCAGTGAGACAGGAGGCAATCAGCCCCAGCATTTT
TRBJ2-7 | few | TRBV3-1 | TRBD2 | CASSPRTSRGYEQYF | TGTGCCAGCAGCCCCCGGACTAGTAGAGGATACGAGCAGTACTTC
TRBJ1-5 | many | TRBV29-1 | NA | CSVGAQPNQPQHF | TGCAGCGTTGGGGCACAGCCAAATCAGCCCCAGCATTTT
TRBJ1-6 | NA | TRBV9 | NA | CASSVGDSSYNSPLHF | TGTGCCAGCAGCGTAGGCGACAGCTCCTATAATTCACCCCTCCACTTT
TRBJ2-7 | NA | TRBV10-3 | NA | CAISEPRKGPYEQYF | TGTGCCATCAGTGAGCCAAGGAAGGGCCCCTACGAGCAGTACTTC
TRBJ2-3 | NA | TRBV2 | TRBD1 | CASSPSPGTGSGSTDTQYF | TGTGCCAGCAGTCCATCGCCGGGGACAGGGTCAGGTAGCACAGATACGCAGTATTTT
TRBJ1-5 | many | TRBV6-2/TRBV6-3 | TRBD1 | CASSYSITGENQPQHF | TGTGCCAGCAGTTACTCGATTACAGGGGAGAACCAGCCCCAGCATTTT
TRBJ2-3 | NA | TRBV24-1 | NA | CATPPAGTNTDTQYF | TGTGCCACCCCCCCGGCGGGTACAAACACAGATACGCAGTATTTT
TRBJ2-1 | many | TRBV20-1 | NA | CSAYDNEQFF | TGCAGTGCTTATGACAATGAGCAGTTCTTC
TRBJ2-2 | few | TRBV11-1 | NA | CASSYRVTNTGELFF | TGTGCCAGCAGCTACAGGGTCACGAACACCGGGGAGCTGTTTTTT
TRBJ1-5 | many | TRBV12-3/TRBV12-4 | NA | CASSFWDQPQHF | TGTGCCAGCAGTTTTTGGGATCAGCCCCAGCATTTT
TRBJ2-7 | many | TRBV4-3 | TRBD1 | CASSRAEGQGAVEQYF | TGCGCCAGCAGCCGCGCAGAAGGGCAGGGGGCGGTCGAGCAGTACTTC
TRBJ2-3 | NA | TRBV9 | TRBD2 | CASSASGGGDTQYF | TGTGCCAGCAGCGCTAGCGGGGGTGGAGATACGCAGTATTTT
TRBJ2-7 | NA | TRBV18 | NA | CASSPRGEFDEQYF | TGTGCCAGCTCACCACGAGGGGAGTTCGACGAGCAGTACTTC
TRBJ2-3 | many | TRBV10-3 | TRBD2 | CAISGVYGGASDTQYF | TGTGCCATCAGTGGCGTTTACGGGGGGGCATCGGATACGCAGTATTTT
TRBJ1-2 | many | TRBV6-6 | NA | CASQTANYGYTF | TGTGCCAGCCAGACGGCGAACTATGGCTACACCTTC
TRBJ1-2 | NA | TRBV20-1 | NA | CSARAPEEGRGNYGYTF | TGCAGTGCTAGAGCACCCGAGGAGGGAAGAGGGAACTATGGCTACACCTTC
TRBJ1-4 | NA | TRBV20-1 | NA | CSARGALNEKLFF | TGCAGTGCTCGAGGGGCGCTTAATGAAAAACTGTTTTTT
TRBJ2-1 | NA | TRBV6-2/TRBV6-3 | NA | CASSYSGVGDNNEQFF | TGTGCCAGCAGTTATTCGGGTGTCGGGGACAACAATGAGCAGTTCTTC
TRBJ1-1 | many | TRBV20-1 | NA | CSASRNGNTEAFF | TGCAGTGCTAGCCGTAATGGAAACACTGAAGCTTTCTTT
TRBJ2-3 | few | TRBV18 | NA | CASSQQLHRTDTQYF | TGTGCCAGCTCACAGCAACTCCACCGCACAGATACGCAGTATTTT
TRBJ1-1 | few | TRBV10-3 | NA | CAISEADYEAFF | TGTGCCATCAGTGAAGCCGACTATGAAGCTTTCTTT
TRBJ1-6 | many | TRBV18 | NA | CASSPDRGANSPLHF | TGTGCCAGCTCACCAGATCGGGGGGCCAATTCACCCCTCCACTTT
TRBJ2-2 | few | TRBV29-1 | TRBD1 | CSVAPTDRSLKELFF | TGCAGCGTTGCGCCTACGGACAGGTCTCTTAAGGAGCTGTTTTTT
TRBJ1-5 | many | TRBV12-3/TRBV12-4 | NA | CASSLNRLGSYSNQPQHF | TGTGCCAGCAGTTTAAATAGGTTGGGGTCTTATAGCAATCAGCCCCAGCATTTT
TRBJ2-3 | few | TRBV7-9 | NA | CASSAPGSRTDTQYF | TGTGCCAGCAGCGCCCCAGGGTCCCGCACAGATACGCAGTATTTT
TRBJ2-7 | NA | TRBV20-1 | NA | CSARDSERTVTYEQYF | TGCAGTGCTAGAGACTCGGAGCGGACAGTTACCTACGAGCAGTACTTC
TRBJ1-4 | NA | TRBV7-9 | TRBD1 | CASSPDRTDEKLFF | TGTGCCAGCAGTCCGGACAGGACGGATGAAAAACTGTTTTTT
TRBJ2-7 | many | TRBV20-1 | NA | CSAIDSSYEQYF | TGCAGTGCTATCGACAGCTCCTACGAGCAGTACTTC
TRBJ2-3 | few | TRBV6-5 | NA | CASSIRASTDTQYF | TGTGCCAGCAGTATCAGGGCAAGCACAGATACGCAGTATTTT
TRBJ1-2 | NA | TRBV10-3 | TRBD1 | CAITERDRDGYTF | TGTGCCATCACCGAACGGGACAGGGATGGCTACACCTTC
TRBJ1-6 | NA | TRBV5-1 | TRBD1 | CASRRDRERGNSPLHF | TGCGCCAGCAGACGCGACAGGGAACGGGGTAATTCACCCCTCCACTTT
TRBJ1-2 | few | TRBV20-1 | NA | CSAVGGRDGYTF | TGCAGTGCTGTCGGGGGGCGCGATGGCTACACCTTC
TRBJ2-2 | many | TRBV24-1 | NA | CATSDTGTGELFF | TGTGCCACCAGTGATACCGGCACCGGGGAGCTGTTTTTT
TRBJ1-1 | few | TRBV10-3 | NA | CAISESIQEEQNTEAFF | TGTGCCATCAGTGAATCGATTCAAGAGGAACAAAACACTGAAGCTTTCTTT
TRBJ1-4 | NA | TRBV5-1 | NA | CASSLGDSEKLFF | TGCGCCAGCAGCTTGGGGGATAGCGAAAAACTGTTTTTT